A single T cell receptor (beta chain) is shown here with its context. Its specificity is unknown. Each sorted subset replicate got 200 ng genomic DNA, tens of thousands of genomes. Assay: immunoSEQ multiplex PCR; the TCRdb copy retains only in-frame clones and omits some. The sample lists 1,100,000 or so clones; approximately 80% were seen once. The data stem from a study of shared clonotypes between healthy human individuals. Regarding the study as a whole: Rarefaction showed that sequencing of sorted subsets was incomplete (despite large depth). Relative to their counterparts shared across all four donors, non-shared clonotypes exhibited diminished generation probabilities.

The CDR3 contains 12 residues. Germline V gene data show CDR1 as SGHTA and CDR2 as FQGNSA. Trimming cost V 5 bases and J 4 bases, with 8 bases left between them. The sequencing sample was made of memory CD4+ T cells from PBMCs. Subset: CD45RA-negative fraction. This sequence originates from a young man in good health. Some clones in this sample may be carry-over from other donors' samples. This chain links TRBV7-2 with TRBJ1-1, with a tentative D call TRBD1 (5 bases). The CDR3 reads CASSRRVTEAFF. CDR3 sequence (DNA): TGTGCCAGCAGCCGCAGGGTCACTGAAGCTTTCTTT.